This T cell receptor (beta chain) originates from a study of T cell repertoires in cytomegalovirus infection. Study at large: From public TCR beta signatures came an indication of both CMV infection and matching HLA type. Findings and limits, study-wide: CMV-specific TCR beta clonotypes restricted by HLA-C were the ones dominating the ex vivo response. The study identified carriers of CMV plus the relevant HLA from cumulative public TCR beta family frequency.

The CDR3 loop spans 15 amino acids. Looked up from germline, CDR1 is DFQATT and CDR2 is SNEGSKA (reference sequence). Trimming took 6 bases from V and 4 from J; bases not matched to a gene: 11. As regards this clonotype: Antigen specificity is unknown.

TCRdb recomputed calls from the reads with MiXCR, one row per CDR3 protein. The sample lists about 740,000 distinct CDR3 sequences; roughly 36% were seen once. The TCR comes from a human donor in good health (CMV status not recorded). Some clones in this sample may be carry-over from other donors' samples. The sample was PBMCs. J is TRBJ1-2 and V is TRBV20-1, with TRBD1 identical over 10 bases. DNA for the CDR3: TGCAGTGCCAGTCCCGGGACAGGGGTCGGCTATGGCTACACCTTC. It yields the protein CSASPGTGVGYGYTF.